The source of this T cell receptor (beta chain) is a study of shared clonotypes between healthy human individuals. The test was conducted at deep level. Repertoires were generated with immunoSEQ multiplex PCR, while TCRdb's copy carries only in-frame clones and drops some. Of about 490,000 clones listed, around 78% are singletons. Those who donated, Caucasian adults without exception, all lived in Nashville, Tennessee. CDR1 and CDR2 (germline): SGHRS, YFSETQ. The CDR3 has 14 amino acids. This clone was picked up a small number of times. What was sequenced was PBMCs. The rearrangement uses TRBV5-1 and TRBJ2-5; D is perhaps TRBD1 (6 bases). Gene TRBJ2-7 matches the end of the DNA better, so the J call may be wrong. This TCR was recovered from a woman between 35 and 50 years old in good health. Some clones in this sample may be carry-over from other donors' samples. For the CDR3, the DNA is TGCGCCAGCAGGTTTACTTACAGGGCCTACGAGCAGTACTTC. It specifies CASRFTYRAYEQYF.